The rows below give T cell receptor beta chains drawn from one sample of a study of CD4+ T cells in melanoma. Method: immunoSEQ multiplex PCR; TCRdb's copy keeps in-frame clones and lacks some. The table includes 110,000 to 150,000 clones, around nine tenths detected once. The source is a human donor with melanoma. Each CDR3 is given with its conserved first and last residue. Fields, in order: J gene, clone size, D gene, V gene, CDR3 DNA, CDR3 protein. A D gene is named only where the DNA matches it firmly. Expanded clones get a size class; other rows say once, few or many, or leave the size out.

TRBJ2-1,NA,TRBD2,TRBV4-1,TGCGCCAGCAGCCCGTCACCGGGACTAGCGGTAGCGAACAATGAGCAGTTCTTC,CASSPSPGLAVANNEQFF
TRBJ2-3,NA,TRBD2,TRBV5-4,TGTGCCAGCAGCTGGGGGGGACCTCTAAACACAGATACGCAGTATTTT,CASSWGGPLNTDTQYF
TRBJ2-2,NA,NA,TRBV5-1,TGCGCCAGCAGCTTGGGACAGCTGAACACCGGGGAGCTGTTTTTT,CASSLGQLNTGELFF
TRBJ2-7,NA,TRBD2,TRBV7-9,TGTGCCAGCAGCTTAGGCGGGGGGCCATACGAGCAGTACTTC,CASSLGGGPYEQYF
TRBJ1-3,few,NA,TRBV5-1,TGCGCCAGCAGCTTGGAGGTCAGGGCTGGAAACACCATATATTTT,CASSLEVRAGNTIYF
TRBJ2-7,NA,NA,TRBV5-1,TGCGCCAGCAGCTTGACTGCGCACTACGAGCAGTACTTC,CASSLTAHYEQYF
TRBJ1-1,NA,NA,TRBV29-1,TGCAGCGTTGAAGATAACCGAGCTTTCTTT,CSVEDNRAFF
TRBJ1-6,few,NA,TRBV18,TGTGCCAGCTCACGCGACAGGAAGAGTTCACCCCTCCACTTT,CASSRDRKSSPLHF
TRBJ1-2,NA,TRBD1,TRBV5-1,TGCGCCAGCAGCTCCCGGACAGGGGGCTTAGCTAACTATGGCTACACCTTC,CASSSRTGGLANYGYTF
TRBJ2-3,NA,TRBD2,TRBV19,TGTGCCAGTAGTCAATCACCCTTAGCGGGGGTTGCAGATACGCAGTATTTT,CASSQSPLAGVADTQYF
TRBJ2-3,once,NA,TRBV10-2,TGCGCCAGCATCGATCGGGAATCTAGCACAGATACGCAGTATTTT,CASIDRESSTDTQYF
TRBJ1-1,NA,TRBD1,TRBV5-1,TGCGCCAGCAGGGGACAGGGGTCCGACACTGAAGCTTTCTTT,CASRGQGSDTEAFF
TRBJ2-5,few,TRBD2,TRBV7-2,TGTGCCAGCAGCCTTGTGGGACTAGAGACGGAGACCCAGTACTTC,CASSLVGLETETQYF
TRBJ1-1,NA,NA,TRBV19,TGTGCCAGTAAGGTGGACAACATGAACACTGAAGCTTTCTTT,CASKVDNMNTEAFF
TRBJ1-6,NA,NA,TRBV7-6,TGTGCCAGCAGCTTAGCGAGTCAACCAGTGGCAGCACCCCTCCACTTT,CASSLASQPVAAPLHF
TRBJ2-5,once,NA,TRBV5-5,TGTGCCAGCAGCTTGGCCAGGGGAGCCAGTGAGGCCCAGTACTTC,CASSLARGASEAQYF
TRBJ2-5,NA,TRBD1,TRBV4-1,TGCGCCAGCAGCCAAGACACAGGGGGCATAGAGACCCAGTACTTC,CASSQDTGGIETQYF
TRBJ1-1,NA,NA,TRBV6-1,TGTGCCAGCAGTGGTGACAGGAACACTGAAGCTTTCTTT,CASSGDRNTEAFF
TRBJ2-7,once,NA,TRBV6-1,TGTGCCACCGAACAGGGTCTCTCCTACGAGCAGTACTTC,CATEQGLSYEQYF
TRBJ2-3,NA,NA,TRBV5-1,TGCGCCAGCAGCCCCGGGACCGGGACAGATACGCAGTATTTT,CASSPGTGTDTQYF
TRBJ1-3,NA,NA,TRBV29-1,TGCAGCGTTGAGGCAGGGGAGGACACCATATATTTT,CSVEAGEDTIYF
TRBJ1-2,NA,TRBD1,TRBV6-1,TGTGCCAGCGAGCCGCGCCGGACAGGGTGGGAGGGCTTC,CASEPRRTGWEGF
TRBJ2-5,NA,NA,TRBV9,TGTGCCAGCAGCGTAGGGGGGAGGCGGGAAGAGACCCAGTACTTC,CASSVGGRREETQYF
TRBJ1-1,once,NA,TRBV19,TGTGCCAGTAGATCAGGGAGTGGATTAGCTTTCTTT,CASRSGSGLAFF
TRBJ1-2,once,NA,TRBV11-2,TGTGCCAGCAGCTTAGGTTTTCTCTCGGAAGAAGCTAACTATGGCTACACCTTC,CASSLGFLSEEANYGYTF
TRBJ2-5,NA,NA,TRBV2,TGTGCCAGCAGGGGGCCCCCCGGGGCAGAGACCCAGTACTTC,CASRGPPGAETQYF
TRBJ2-5,NA,NA,TRBV9,TGTGCCAGCAGCCGAGGGGGGGGAATACAAGAGACCCAGTACTTC,CASSRGGGIQETQYF
TRBJ1-4,NA,NA,TRBV29-1,TGCAGCGTTGGACAAGGGCCTCAAAAACTGTTTTTT,CSVGQGPQKLFF
TRBJ1-1,few,NA,TRBV7-9,TGTGCCAGCAGCTCCCAGATGAACACTGAAGCTTTCTTT,CASSSQMNTEAFF
TRBJ1-1,NA,NA,TRBV5-1,TGCGCCAGCAGACCGGGGGGGCAGGAGTGGCCTGAAGCTTTCTTT,CASRPGGQEWPEAFF
TRBJ1-1,once,NA,TRBV2,TGTGCCAGCAGTGAACAAGCTAGGACTGAAGCTTTCTTT,CASSEQARTEAFF
TRBJ1-2,few,NA,TRBV11-2,TGTGCCAGCAGCTTAGAGTTGCATGGCTACACCTTC,CASSLELHGYTF
TRBJ2-1,few,NA,TRBV9,TGTGCCAGCAGCGTAGTAGGTACAGGCTACTCCTACAATGAGCAGTTCTTC,CASSVVGTGYSYNEQFF
TRBJ1-2,NA,NA,TRBV5-1,TGCGCCAGCAGCTTGATGGGTGATGAAAACTATGGCTACACCTTC,CASSLMGDENYGYTF
TRBJ1-1,NA,TRBD1,TRBV27,TGTGCCAGCAGACCCACCGGGACAGTGAAGCTTTTCTTT,CASRPTGTVKLFF
TRBJ2-4,NA,NA,TRBV15,TGTGCCACCAGCAAGGCAGAACTAGCCAAAAACATTCAGTACTTC,CATSKAELAKNIQYF
TRBJ1-1,NA,NA,TRBV25-1,TGTGCCAGCAGTGATCATACGGGGGGCACTGAAGCTTTCTTT,CASSDHTGGTEAFF
TRBJ2-5,NA,NA,TRBV13,TGTGCCAGCAGCTTAGACAGACAAGAGACCCAGTACTTC,CASSLDRQETQYF
TRBJ2-1,NA,TRBD2,TRBV27,TGTGCCAGCAGGCGGGGGGGGGTTAACAATGAGCAGTTCTTC,CASRRGGVNNEQFF
TRBJ2-2,NA,TRBD1,TRBV18,TGTGCCAGCTCTTCGAGGGACAGCGCCTATGGGGAGCTGTTTTTT,CASSSRDSAYGELFF
TRBJ2-3,NA,NA,TRBV13,TGTGCCAGCAGCACTCGGGGAGGTACGCAGTATTTT,CASSTRGGTQYF
TRBJ1-4,NA,TRBD1,TRBV4-2,TGTGCCAGCAGTCGACAGGGAGGATCTAATGAAAAACTGTTTTTT,CASSRQGGSNEKLFF
TRBJ2-4,NA,TRBD2,TRBV7-8,TGTGCCAGCAGCTTACAAACTGTCGGTAGCCGGGGGGTCAAAAACATTCAGTACTTC,CASSLQTVGSRGVKNIQYF
TRBJ1-2,NA,NA,TRBV11-1,TGTGCCAGCAGCTTAGGGCCGATTATGTACTATGGCTACACCTTC,CASSLGPIMYYGYTF
TRBJ2-7,NA,TRBD1,TRBV15,TGTGCCACCAGCAGAGATTCCGGGACAGGGATGTACGAGCAGTACTTC,CATSRDSGTGMYEQYF
TRBJ2-1,NA,TRBD1,TRBV27,TGTGCCAGCGGCTCCTCCGTAAAGGGGGCGCTGGGTGAGCAGTTCTTC,CASGSSVKGALGEQFF
TRBJ2-1,NA,NA,TRBV18,TGTGCCAGCTCACCACTCGGGGGTGGTGGCTACAATGAGCAGTTCTTC,CASSPLGGGGYNEQFF
TRBJ1-2,NA,NA,TRBV7-9,TGTGCCAGCAGCTTAGAGGGGACTGGCTACACCTTC,CASSLEGTGYTF
TRBJ1-2,NA,NA,TRBV10-3,TGTGCCATCAGCACCGGAAGTAACTATGGCTACACCTTC,CAISTGSNYGYTF